Listed below are T cell receptor beta chains from one sample, sequenced in a study of control samples from healthy donors and cancer patients. Profiling relied on immunoSEQ multiplex PCR, and the TCRdb table lists in-frame clones only, not all of them. The sample lists some 80,000 clones, roughly 92% occurring once. Input material: blood. The receptors originated from a woman aged 60-70 years in good health. Each CDR3 is given with its conserved first and last residue. D genes are given only for firm matches. Only part of the rows carry a size: once, few, many, or a class if the clone is expanded.

V,J,size,D,DNA,CDR3
TRBV28,TRBJ1-5,.,TRBD1,TGTGCCAGCAGTTTATGGACAGGGGGCGGTCGCAATCAGCCCCAGCATTTT,CASSLWTGGGRNQPQHF
TRBV7-2,TRBJ2-5,.,TRBD1,TGTGCCAGCAGCCCACGGACAGGGGAAGAGACCCAGTACTTC,CASSPRTGEETQYF
TRBV9,TRBJ2-1,.,.,TGTGCCAGCAGCGTACTCGATGAGCAGTTCTTC,CASSVLDEQFF
TRBV7-2,TRBJ1-5,.,.,TGTGCCAGCAGCCTAACCAGGGATCAGCCCCAGCATTTT,CASSLTRDQPQHF
TRBV9,TRBJ2-7,.,TRBD1,TGTGCCAGCAGCGTAGGACAGGGCCTCTACGAGCAGTACTTC,CASSVGQGLYEQYF
TRBV12-3/TRBV12-4,TRBJ1-2,once,TRBD1,TGTGCCAGCAGTGCGACAGGGTACTATGGCTACACCTTC,CASSATGYYGYTF
TRBV11-1,TRBJ1-1,.,.,TGTGCCAGCAGCTTAAATCGGGGGATGAACACTGAAGCTTTCTTT,CASSLNRGMNTEAFF
TRBV28,TRBJ1-2,.,TRBD1,TGTGCCAGCAATCAGGGACAGGGAGTAAAGGGCTACACCTTC,CASNQGQGVKGYTF
TRBV7-9,TRBJ2-2,.,.,TGTGCCAGCAGTTTAGGGTGGGGCGACACCGGGGAGCTGTTTTTT,CASSLGWGDTGELFF
TRBV2,TRBJ2-5,.,TRBD2,TGTGCCAGCAGTCGGACTAGCGGTAAAGAGACCCAGTACTTC,CASSRTSGKETQYF
TRBV19,TRBJ1-5,.,TRBD1,TGTGCCAGTACCGCTGTAGACAGGGTAGAACAGCCCCAGCATTTT,CASTAVDRVEQPQHF
TRBV29-1,TRBJ2-5,.,.,TGCAGCGTTACAACCGACCAAGAGACCCAGTACTTC,CSVTTDQETQYF
TRBV5-1,TRBJ2-7,.,TRBD1,TGCGCCAGCAGCACCAACAGGGGCCCCTACGAGCAGTACTTC,CASSTNRGPYEQYF
TRBV15,TRBJ1-4,.,.,TGTGCCACCAGCAGGGGGTCGGCTGGAGAAAAACTGTTTTTT,CATSRGSAGEKLFF
TRBV10-2,TRBJ2-2,.,.,TGCGTCAGCGGAAATATTGGGTCCGGGGAGCTGTTTTTT,CVSGNIGSGELFF
TRBV7-3,TRBJ2-5,.,.,TGTGCCAGCAGCCGCTACAGTGGCGGGGAGACCCAGTACTTC,CASSRYSGGETQYF
TRBV30,TRBJ1-1,.,.,TGTGCCTGGAGTGTGGGGGATAACACTGAAGCTTTCTTT,CAWSVGDNTEAFF
TRBV19,TRBJ2-1,.,TRBD1,TGTGCCACCGGACAGGGGCCCCTCTCCTACAATGAGCAGTTCTTC,CATGQGPLSYNEQFF
TRBV27,TRBJ1-4,.,.,TGTGCCAGCAGTGCTACAGGGACTAGAAGGGAAAAACTGTTTTTT,CASSATGTRREKLFF
TRBV5-1,TRBJ1-5,.,.,TGCGCCATTATCGGAGAACAGCCCCAGCATTTT,CAIIGEQPQHF
TRBV6-5,TRBJ2-2,.,TRBD1,TGTGCCAGCCGGCGCACAGGGGAACGGATCGGGGAGCTGTTTTTT,CASRRTGERIGELFF
TRBV5-1,TRBJ2-7,.,.,TGCGCCAGCAGCGCCCGGGACTTATCATACGAGCAGTACTTC,CASSARDLSYEQYF
TRBV6-6,TRBJ1-1,once,TRBD1,TGTGCCAGCAGTACCTCCCGTCAGGGGGGCAACACTGAAGCTTTCTTT,CASSTSRQGGNTEAFF
TRBV30,TRBJ2-7,.,TRBD1,TGTGCCTGGGTCCGACAGGGAACCTACGAGCAGTACTTC,CAWVRQGTYEQYF
TRBV4-1,TRBJ1-1,.,.,TGCGCCAGCAGCCAAGAAAGAGGAACTCGGGCTTTCTTT,CASSQERGTRAFF
TRBV30,TRBJ1-3,few,.,TGTGCCTGGAAGGGGAAAGGAAACACCATATATTTT,CAWKGKGNTIYF
TRBV24-1,TRBJ2-1,.,.,TGTGCCACCAGTGATTTGCAGGGTGAGCAGTTCTTC,CATSDLQGEQFF
TRBV5-1,TRBJ1-1,once,.,TGCGCCAGCAGCTTCAGCGGGGACACTGAAGCTTTCTTT,CASSFSGDTEAFF
TRBV19,TRBJ1-5,.,.,TGTGCCAGTAGTATCGACTCGCTGCCACAGCCCCAGCATTTT,CASSIDSLPQPQHF
TRBV10-3,TRBJ1-2,.,.,TGTGCCATCAGTGGCCCCAAGGACGGCCCCAGTTATGGCTACACCTTC,CAISGPKDGPSYGYTF
TRBV30,TRBJ1-1,.,TRBD1,TGTGCCTGGCAGCCGGGACAGAAAACAGCTTTCTTT,CAWQPGQKTAFF
TRBV21-1,TRBJ1-6,.,.,TGTGCCAGCAGCAACCTCCTGGACAGGAGGTGTTCACCCCTCCACTTT,CASSNLLDRRCSPLHF
TRBV2,TRBJ2-7,once,.,TGTGCCAGCAGTGTCTCTGGGCGCTCCTACGAGCAGTACTTC,CASSVSGRSYEQYF
TRBV7-2,TRBJ2-7,once,TRBD1,TGTGCCAGCAGCCCAGGGACAGGGGCTATCGAGCAGTACTTC,CASSPGTGAIEQYF
TRBV5-8,TRBJ2-2,.,.,TGTGCCAGCAGGTTAGCAACGATTTGGAACACCGGGGAGCTGTTTTTT,CASRLATIWNTGELFF
TRBV7-8,TRBJ1-2,.,.,TGTGCCAGCAGCTTAGACGGGGGCCTGTATGGCTACACCTTC,CASSLDGGLYGYTF
TRBV30,TRBJ1-6,.,.,TGTGCCTGGTCCCTCCTACAGGGAAGGGGTAATTCACCCCTCCACTTT,CAWSLLQGRGNSPLHF
TRBV11-2,TRBJ1-1,.,TRBD1,TGTGCCAGCAGCTTAGTCGACAGGGGCACTGAAGCTTTCTTT,CASSLVDRGTEAFF
TRBV28,TRBJ1-5,.,.,TGTGCCACCTACAGGAGTGGGGACAATCAGCCCCAGCATTTT,CATYRSGDNQPQHF
TRBV10-3,TRBJ1-5,.,.,TGTGCCATCAGTGAGTCGATAGGGCAGGGAAGTAGTCAGCCCCAGCATTTT,CAISESIGQGSSQPQHF
TRBV5-1,TRBJ2-5,.,.,TGCGCCAGCACCTCGGGATCACAAGAGACCCAGTACTTC,CASTSGSQETQYF
TRBV2,TRBJ2-2,medium-sized,.,TGTGCCAGCAGTGTGGACAGCGCGGCTGAGCGGGAGCTGTTTTTT,CASSVDSAAERELFF
TRBV27,TRBJ1-6,once,.,TGTGCCAGCAGTCAAGGGGTGGGTTCACCCCTCCACTTT,CASSQGVGSPLHF